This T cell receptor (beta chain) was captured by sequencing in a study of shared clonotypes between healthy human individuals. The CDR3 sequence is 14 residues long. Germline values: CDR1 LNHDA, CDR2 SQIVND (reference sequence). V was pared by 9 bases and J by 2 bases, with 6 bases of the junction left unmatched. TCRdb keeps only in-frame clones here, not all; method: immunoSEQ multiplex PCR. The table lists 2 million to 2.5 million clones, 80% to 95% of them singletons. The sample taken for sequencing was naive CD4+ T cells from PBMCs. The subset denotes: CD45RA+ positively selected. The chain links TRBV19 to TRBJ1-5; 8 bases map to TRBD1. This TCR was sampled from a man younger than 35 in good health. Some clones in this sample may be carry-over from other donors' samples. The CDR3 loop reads CASQQGGGNQPQHF. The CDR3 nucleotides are TGTGCCAGCCAACAGGGGGGAGGCAATCAGCCCCAGCATTTT.